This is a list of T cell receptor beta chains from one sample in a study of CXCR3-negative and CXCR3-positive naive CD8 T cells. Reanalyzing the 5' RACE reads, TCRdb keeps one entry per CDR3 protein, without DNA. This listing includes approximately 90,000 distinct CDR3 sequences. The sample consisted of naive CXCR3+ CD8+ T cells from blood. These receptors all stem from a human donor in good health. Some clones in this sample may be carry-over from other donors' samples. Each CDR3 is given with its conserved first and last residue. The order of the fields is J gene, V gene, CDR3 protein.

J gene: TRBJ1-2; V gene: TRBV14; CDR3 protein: CASSQGDYGYTF
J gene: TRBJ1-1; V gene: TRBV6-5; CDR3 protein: CASSFTVPNTEAFF
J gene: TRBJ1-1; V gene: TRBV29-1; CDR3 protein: CSVPDRNTEAFF
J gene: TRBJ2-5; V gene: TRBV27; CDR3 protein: CASIQGETQYF
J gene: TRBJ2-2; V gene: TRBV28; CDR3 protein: CASSSSVSNTGELFF
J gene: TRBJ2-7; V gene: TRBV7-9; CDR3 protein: CASSLDREQYF
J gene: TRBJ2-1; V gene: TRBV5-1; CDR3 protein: CASSLVPRALYNEQFF
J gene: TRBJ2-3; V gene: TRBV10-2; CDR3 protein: CASMVLAGGTDTQYF
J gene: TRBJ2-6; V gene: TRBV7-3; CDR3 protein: CASSLILSGANVLTF
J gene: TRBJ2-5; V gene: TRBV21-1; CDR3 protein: CASSSEARQDGQTQYF
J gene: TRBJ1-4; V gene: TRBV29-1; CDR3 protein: CSVGVDEKLFF
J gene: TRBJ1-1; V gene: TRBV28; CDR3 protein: CDSSPTVSAEAFF
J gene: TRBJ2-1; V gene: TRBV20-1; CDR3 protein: CSARSPGNEQFF
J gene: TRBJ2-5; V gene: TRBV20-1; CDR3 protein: CSAPRRGQETQYF
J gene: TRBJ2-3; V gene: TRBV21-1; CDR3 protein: CASSLRTRAGTDTQYF
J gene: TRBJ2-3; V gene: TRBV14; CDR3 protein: CASSQGSGVRGNF
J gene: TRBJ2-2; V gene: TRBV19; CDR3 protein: CASSIGREGTGELFF
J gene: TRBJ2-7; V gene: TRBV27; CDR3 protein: CASSILGTGIYEQYF
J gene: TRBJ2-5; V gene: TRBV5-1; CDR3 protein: CASSFWGRETQYF
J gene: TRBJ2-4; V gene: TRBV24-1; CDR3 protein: CATSDLFVRGNIQYF
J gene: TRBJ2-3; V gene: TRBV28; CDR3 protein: CASSLRGLAAASERPDTQYF
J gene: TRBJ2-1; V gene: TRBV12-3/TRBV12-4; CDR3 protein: CASSFIAGGPAQFF
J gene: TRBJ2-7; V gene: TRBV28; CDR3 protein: CASSFSGTGFEQYF
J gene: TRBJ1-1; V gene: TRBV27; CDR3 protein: CASSPSARQGRTEAFF
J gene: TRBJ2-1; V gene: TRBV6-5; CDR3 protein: CASSYGPGGNEQFF
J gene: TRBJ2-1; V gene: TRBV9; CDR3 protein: CASSVEVKAGNEQFF
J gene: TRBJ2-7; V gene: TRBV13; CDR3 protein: CASSLGRGVAYEQYF
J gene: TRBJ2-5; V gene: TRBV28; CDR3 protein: CASSPHRYRETQYF
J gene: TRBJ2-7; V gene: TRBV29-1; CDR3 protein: CSVDIGTEEQYF
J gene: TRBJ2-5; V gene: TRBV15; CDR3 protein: CATSRTRLGGDETQYF
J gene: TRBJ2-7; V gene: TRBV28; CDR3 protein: CASSLTGTYSYEQYF
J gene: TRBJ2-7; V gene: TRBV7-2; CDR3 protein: CASSLEGPLAGWDEQYF
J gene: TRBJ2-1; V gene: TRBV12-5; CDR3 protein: CASGPPLPGENNEQFF
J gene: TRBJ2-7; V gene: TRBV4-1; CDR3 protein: CASSQARTNYEQYF
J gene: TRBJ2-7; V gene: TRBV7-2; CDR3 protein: CASSYSRALPSGSYEQYF
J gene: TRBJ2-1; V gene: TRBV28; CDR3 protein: CASLSGGRGNEQFF
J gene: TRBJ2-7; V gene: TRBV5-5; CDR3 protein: CTSSSTRTTTPYEQYF
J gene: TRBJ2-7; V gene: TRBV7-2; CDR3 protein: CASSFHFPHEQYF
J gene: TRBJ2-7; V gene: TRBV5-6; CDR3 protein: CASRMTGAYEQYF
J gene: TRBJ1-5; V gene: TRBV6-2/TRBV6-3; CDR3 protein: CASSYEQGAIRPQHF
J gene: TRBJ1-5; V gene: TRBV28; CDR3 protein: CASSSRGFRQPQHF
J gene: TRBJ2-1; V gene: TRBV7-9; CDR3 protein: CASTIVGFEQFF
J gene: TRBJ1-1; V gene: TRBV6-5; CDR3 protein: CASSLQMNTEAFF
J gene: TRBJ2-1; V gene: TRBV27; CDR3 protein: CASHTSGRREQFF
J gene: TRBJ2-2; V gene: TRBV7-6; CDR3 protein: CASSLVSGELFF
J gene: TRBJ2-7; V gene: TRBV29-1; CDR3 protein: CSVGGPGATYEQYF
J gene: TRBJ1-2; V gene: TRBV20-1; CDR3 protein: CSASYDRVDGYTF
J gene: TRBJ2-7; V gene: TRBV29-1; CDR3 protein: CSVAATATYEQYF
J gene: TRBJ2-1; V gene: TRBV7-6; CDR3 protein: CASSLAGTSVYNEQFF
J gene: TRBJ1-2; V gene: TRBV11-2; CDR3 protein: CASSHQTEGNYGYTF
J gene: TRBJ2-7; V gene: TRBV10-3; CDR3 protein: CAISSLAGVDYEQYF
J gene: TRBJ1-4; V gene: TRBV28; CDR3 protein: CASSDLGQQDEKLFF
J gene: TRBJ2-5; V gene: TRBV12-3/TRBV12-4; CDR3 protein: CASTRAGSQETQYF
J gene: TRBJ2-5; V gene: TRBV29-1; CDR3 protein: CSVDGKDRAGETQYF